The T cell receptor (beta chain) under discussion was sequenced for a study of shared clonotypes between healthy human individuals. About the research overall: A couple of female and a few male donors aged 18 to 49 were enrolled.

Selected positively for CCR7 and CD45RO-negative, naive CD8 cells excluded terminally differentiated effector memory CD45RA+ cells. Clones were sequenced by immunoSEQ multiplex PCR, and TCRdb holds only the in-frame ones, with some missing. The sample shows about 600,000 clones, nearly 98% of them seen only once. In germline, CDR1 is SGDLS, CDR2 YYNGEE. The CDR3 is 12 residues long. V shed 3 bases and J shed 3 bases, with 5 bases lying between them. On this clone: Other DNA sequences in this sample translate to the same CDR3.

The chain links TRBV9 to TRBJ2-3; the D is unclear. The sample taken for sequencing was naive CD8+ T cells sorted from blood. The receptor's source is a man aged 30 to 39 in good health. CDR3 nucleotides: TGTGCCAGCAGCGCCTCGACAGATACGCAGTATTTT. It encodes CASSASTDTQYF.